What follows are 14 T cell receptor beta chains derived from one specimen sequenced in a study of CD8 T cells in Susac syndrome (dated by TCRdb to about 2019). The method was the immunoSEQ multiplex PCR assay. RNA was extracted using the RNeasy kit, and about 0.45 to 1 ug of the RNA was reverse transcribed with random hexamers. The public reads were reprocessed in TCRdb via fastp at Q25 and MiXCR, keeping in-frame beta chains. Each CDR3 protein gets just one entry, which takes the most common genes and DNA from the rows behind it. The sample has roughly 180,000 distinct CDR3 sequences on record, about 93% of them singletons. The leading ten clones occupy more than 0.12% of the sample. The source material was CD4+ T cells from PBMCs. These receptors came from a human donor in good health.

The CDR3 region has the DNA TGCAGCGTTGAGGGGGACAGGGGCGAGACCCAGTACTTC. This translates into CSVEGDRGETQYF. J is TRBJ2-5 and V is TRBV29-1; 10 bases match TRBD1. J was trimmed by 5 bases and V by 3 bases; bases with no gene match: 3. CDR1 and CDR2 from the germline V gene are SQVTM and ANQGSEA. The length of the CDR3 is 13 residues.

This chain uses TRBV19 with TRBJ1-5; tentatively, D is TRBD1 (5 bases). The V and J ends lost 0 bases and 6 bases respectively, with 12 bases between them. The CDR3 extends over 15 amino acids. Germline values: CDR1 LNHDA, CDR2 SQIVND (reference sequence). For the CDR3, the DNA is TGTGCCAGTAGTATAGAGGGTGGGGGGACTCAGCCCCAGCATTTT. As protein: CASSIEGGGTQPQHF.

This sequence joins TRBV20-1 and TRBJ2-3; 7 nucleotides align to TRBD1. V lost 5 bases to trimming and J lost 7 bases; unmatched junction nucleotides: 6. The CDR3 is 12 amino acids. Germline values: CDR1 DFQATT, CDR2 SNEGSKA (reference sequence). The CDR3 is CSAGWDRHTQYF. The CDR3 DNA sequence: TGCAGTGCTGGCTGGGACAGACATACGCAGTATTTT.

This sequence joins TRBV5-1 and TRBJ2-7, with TRBD1 matching 8 bases. J lost 4 bases, V lost 5 bases, and 5 bases had no gene match. Germline V gene sequence: CDR1 SGHRS, CDR2 YFSETQ. CDR3 length equals 13 residues. The DNA of the CDR3 is TGCGCCAGCAGTTCCGGGACAGGTTACGAGCAGTACTTC. Its translation: CASSSGTGYEQYF.

V gene TRBV29-1 combines with J gene TRBJ1-1, with D unresolved. Trimming left V 8 bases short and J 3 bases short, with 13 bases between. The CDR3 loop spans 12 amino acids. Germline values: CDR1 SQVTM, CDR2 ANQGSEA. CDR3: CSIVREHTEAFF. The CDR3 DNA reads as TGCAGCATTGTGCGGGAGCACACTGAAGCTTTCTTT.

This chain links TRBV7-2 with TRBJ2-1; D gene uncertain. The V end was cut by 4 bases, the J end by 3 bases, with 7 bases between. In germline, CDR1 is SGHTA, CDR2 FQGNSA. The CDR3 contains 13 residues. CDR3 nucleotide sequence: TGTGCCAGCAGCTCCCCTAACTACAATGAGCAGTTCTTC. It yields the protein CASSSPNYNEQFF.

V is TRBV30 and J is TRBJ2-2; D is ambiguous. The CDR3 spans 12 residues. V was pared by 5 bases and J by 1 base, with 5 bases between. Germline lookup yields CDR1 GTSNPN and CDR2 SVGIG (reference sequence). The CDR3 sequence is CAWALNTGELFF. The CDR3 DNA reads TGTGCCTGGGCGTTGAACACCGGGGAGCTGTTTTTT.

V gene TRBV15 combines with J gene TRBJ2-7, with D possibly TRBD1 on 5 matching bases. The CDR3 length is 14 residues. Trimming stripped 0 bases from V and 4 bases from J, with 10 bases between. The germline gives CDR1 LNHNV, CDR2 YYDKDF (reference sequence). The CDR3 is CATSREGALYEQYF. For the CDR3, the DNA is TGTGCCACCAGCAGAGAAGGGGCGTTGTACGAGCAGTACTTC.

The gene calls are TRBV4-2 and TRBJ2-5; 8 bases align to TRBD2. Germline CDR1 and CDR2: LGHNA and YNFKEQ. The CDR3 length is 17 residues. V trimming: 4 bases; J trimming: 4 bases; junction bases outside the gene matches: 14. CDR3 bases: TGTGCCAGCAGCCCCGCGGGCGGCGGGGGGAGAGGAGAGACCCAGTACTTC. Encoded protein: CASSPAGGGGRGETQYF.

The chain recombines TRBV30 with TRBJ2-7; 7 nucleotides align to TRBD2. V gave up 2 bases and J gave up 4 bases; unmatched junction bases: 11. Germline lookup yields CDR1 GTSNPN and CDR2 SVGIG (reference sequence). CDR3 size: 15 residues. The CDR3 here is CAWSPRIRGEYEQYF. In DNA form, the CDR3 reads TGTGCCTGGAGTCCACGGATACGGGGGGAGTACGAGCAGTACTTC.

V gene TRBV20-1 combines with J gene TRBJ2-1, with D perhaps being TRBD1 or TRBD2 (5 bases each). Germline values: CDR1 DFQATT, CDR2 SNEGSKA (reference sequence). The CDR3 has 14 amino acids. V gave up 5 bases and J gave up 8 bases, with 19 bases separating them. CDR3 protein: CSASRDPRAHEQFF. The CDR3 nucleotides read TGCAGTGCTTCCCGGGACCCCCGGGCCCATGAGCAGTTCTTC.

This clonotype was detected a few times. The chain combines TRBV29-1 with TRBJ2-7, with D unclear. This CDR3 is 13 amino acids long. Germline CDR1 and CDR2: SQVTM and ANQGSEA. With 5 bases removed from V and 6 bases from J, the gap between germline ends came to 17 bases. The DNA for the CDR3 is TGCAGCGTTCTCCCATCGACTGCTACCGAGCAGTACTTC. It specifies CSVLPSTATEQYF.

This chain links TRBV12-3 or TRBV12-4 with TRBJ2-1, with D perhaps given as TRBD1 or TRBD2 (7 bases each). Between the trimmed V and J ends, which lost 4 bases and 7 bases, there was a span of 11 bases. The CDR3 is 13 residues long. The CDR3 region is CASSYRGGNEQFF. In nucleotides, the CDR3 is TGTGCCAGCAGTTACAGGGGAGGGAATGAGCAGTTCTTC.

The V call is TRBV30, the J call TRBJ1-1; perhaps TRBD1 as D (5 bases). The germline V gene has CDR1 GTSNPN and CDR2 SVGIG (reference sequence). This CDR3 region has 12 residues. V was cut by 6 bases and J by 2 bases, with 10 bases left in between. This CDR3 is CACYRRNTEAFF. CDR3 bases: TGTGCCTGTTACAGGAGAAACACTGAAGCTTTCTTT.